The next 27 T cell receptor beta chains were all read from a single sample in a study of brain T cells in children with intractable seizures. Time point specified: blood from clinic visit 5 months post-surgery; TSC patient then seizure free. The method was immunoSEQ multiplex PCR; TCRdb's version includes in-frame clones alone and lacks a portion of them. The table lists about 340,000 clones, roughly 93% of them singletons. Here the sequenced sample was peripheral blood, taken about 5 months after surgery. The receptors stem from a boy under three years old with tuberous sclerosis and intractable seizures.

This clone was seen a few times. The rearrangement links TRBV6-4 to TRBJ2-3, with 8 bases that match TRBD2. Germline lookup yields CDR1 MRHNA and CDR2 SNTAGT. The CDR3 covers 14 residues. V dropped 3 bases and J dropped 1; count of bases not matched to a gene: 0. The CDR3 loop is CASSEAGGTDTQYF. DNA of the CDR3: TGTGCCAGCAGTGAAGCGGGGGGCACAGATACGCAGTATTTT.

Only one count was recorded for this clone. The chain recombines TRBV4-1 with TRBJ2-7, with TRBD2 identical over 12 bases. CDR1 is MGHRA, CDR2 YSYEKL, per germline. V was clipped by 3 bases and J by 4 bases; unmatched bases: 7. The CDR3 is made up of 16 amino acids. The CDR3 DNA reads as TGCGCCAGCAGCCAGAAAGGACTAGCGGGGCTATACGAGCAGTACTTC. It codes for CASSQKGLAGLYEQYF.

Written as DNA, the CDR3 is TGTGCCAGCAGAAGGGACAGGGGGGCCTATGGCTACACCTTC. Protein: CASRRDRGAYGYTF. The gene calls are TRBV6-5 and TRBJ1-2; 11 nucleotides match TRBD1. Germline CDR1 MNHEY, CDR2 SVGAGI. After removal of 6 bases from V and 4 bases from J, the junction contained 4 bases not matched to a gene. This CDR3 contains 14 residues.

The J gene is TRBJ1-4, the V gene TRBV6-4; possibly TRBD1 for D (5 bases). The CDR3 extends over 24 amino acids. Per germline, CDR1 MRHNA and CDR2 SNTAGT. With 0 bases removed from V and 0 bases from J, the gap between germline ends came to 32 bases. The CDR3 here is CASSDSIRGGPGPLRPATNEKLFF. CDR3 in DNA: TGTGCCAGCAGTGACTCGATCAGAGGAGGACCGGGACCCTTAAGACCCGCAACTAATGAAAAACTGTTTTTT.

J is TRBJ1-2 and V is TRBV28, with 7 bases aligning to TRBD1. Germline V gene sequence: CDR1 MDHEN, CDR2 SYDVKM. The CDR3 covers 15 residues. After removal of 5 bases from V and 6 bases from J, the junction contained 12 bases not matched to a gene. CDR3 region: CASSPLGQAGDGYTF. The CDR3 region has the DNA TGTGCCAGCAGTCCCCTAGGACAGGCGGGAGATGGCTACACCTTC.

This chain links TRBV6-1 with TRBJ1-6; D uncertain. V was clipped by 3 bases and J by 7 bases, with 16 bases between them. The CDR3 loop spans 16 amino acids. The germline gives CDR1 MNHNS, CDR2 SASEGT. CDR3 sequence reads: CASSDLWSFGNSPLHF. The CDR3 nucleotides are TGTGCCAGCAGTGACCTGTGGAGTTTCGGGAATTCACCCCTCCACTTT.

V is TRBV6-5 and J is TRBJ2-5; D is unresolved. Germline V gene data show CDR1 as MNHEY and CDR2 as SVGAGI. The V gene lost 0 bases and the J gene lost 2 bases, with 7 bases spanning the gap. The CDR3 is 14 amino acids. The chain's CDR3 is CASSYSSDQETQYF. As DNA, the CDR3 is TGTGCCAGCAGTTACTCGTCCGATCAAGAGACCCAGTACTTC.

The chain's CDR3 is CASSQGDRGHNEQFF. The CDR3 DNA sequence: TGCGCCAGCAGCCAAGGGGACAGGGGACACAATGAGCAGTTCTTC. The chain is built from TRBV4-1 and TRBJ2-1; 10 nucleotides match TRBD1. CDR1 is MGHRA, CDR2 YSYEKL, per germline. This CDR3 has 15 residues. J gave up 5 bases and V 1 base, and 2 bases lay outside the gene matches.

V gene TRBV7-2 combines with J gene TRBJ2-1, with 13 bases aligning to TRBD2. CDR3 length equals 18 residues. Germline V lookup: CDR1 SGHTA, CDR2 FQGNSA. J was trimmed by 8 bases and V by 0 bases; bases with no gene match: 10. The CDR3 reads CASSLAGFTSGGADEQFF. The CDR3 DNA reads as TGTGCCAGCAGCTTAGCCGGATTCACTAGCGGGGGGGCAGATGAGCAGTTCTTC. The full variable domain, completed using reference TRBV7-2 and TRBJ2-1, is GAGVSQSPSNKVTEKGKDVELRCDPISGHTALYWYRQSLGQGLEFLIYFQGNSAPDKSGLPSDRFSAERTGGSVSTLTIQRTQQEDSAVYLCASSLAGFTSGGADEQFFGPGTRLTVL.

The chain has TRBV7-9 and TRBJ2-3; TRBD1 might be the D (5 bases). Looked up from germline, CDR1 is SEHNR and CDR2 is FQNEAQ (reference sequence). The V end was cut by 4 bases, the J end by 2 bases, with 10 bases between. The CDR3 extends over 14 amino acids. The CDR3 DNA sequence: TGTGCCAGCAGCTCCTCAGGGATCACAGATACGCAGTATTTT. This encodes CASSSSGITDTQYF. Looking up the rest from reference TRBV7-9 and TRBJ2-3 gives the full variable domain: DTGVSQNPRHKITKRGQNVTFRCDPISEHNRLYWYRQTLGQGPEFLTYFQNEAQLEKSRLLSDRFSAERPKGSFSTLEIQRTEQGDSAMYLCASSSSGITDTQYFGPGTRLTVL.

The rearrangement joins TRBV19 to TRBJ1-1; D may be TRBD1 (6 bases). Trimming removed 7 bases from V and 4 bases from J, with 19 bases in between. This CDR3 spans 15 amino acids. Germline assignment: CDR1 LNHDA and CDR2 SQIVND (reference sequence). The CDR3 region is CASIVQGVGFTEAFF. The DNA of the CDR3 is TGTGCCAGTATAGTACAGGGAGTGGGGTTCACTGAAGCTTTCTTT.

The chain carries TRBV5-6 and TRBJ1-5, with D possibly TRBD1 on 6 matching bases. Trimming took off 2 bases at V and 0 bases at J, with 18 bases between the two ends. This CDR3 spans 18 amino acids. Per germline, CDR1 SGHDT and CDR2 YYEEEE. CDR3 DNA sequence: TGTGCCAGCAGCTTAATGGGGGCCGCTTCACATAGCAATCAGCCCCAGCATTTT. Its translation is CASSLMGAASHSNQPQHF. The variable domain in full, completed from reference TRBV5-6 and TRBJ1-5, reads DAGVTQSPTHLIKTRGQQVTLRCSPKSGHDTVSWYQQALGQGPQFIFQYYEEEERQRGNFPDRFSGHQFPNYSSELNVNALLLGDSALYLCASSLMGAASHSNQPQHFGDGTRLSIL.

The gene calls are TRBV14 and TRBJ1-6, with D unclear. Per germline, CDR1 SGHDN and CDR2 FVKESK. V was pared by 1 base and J by 11 bases, with 12 bases between. This CDR3 comprises 14 residues. CDR3 sequence (DNA): TGTGCCAGCAGCCAAGGAGGGATATTCACACCCCTCCACTTT. Its translation is CASSQGGIFTPLHF. The full variable domain, its missing parts supplied by reference TRBV14 and TRBJ1-6, is EAGVTQFPSHSVIEKGQTVTLRCDPISGHDNLYWYRRVMGKEIKFLLHFVKESKQDESGMPNNRFLAERTGGTYSTLKVQPAELEDSGVYFCASSQGGIFTPLHFGNGTRLTVT.

J is TRBJ1-4 and V is TRBV19; TRBD1 might be the D (6 bases). The V end was cut by 7 bases, the J end by 6 bases, with 15 bases between. The germline CDR1 and CDR2 sequences are LNHDA and SQIVND (reference sequence). The CDR3 is 14 residues long. The chain's CDR3 is CASKAQGWDEKLFF. The CDR3 nucleotides read TGTGCCAGTAAAGCCCAGGGGTGGGATGAAAAACTGTTTTTT.

The genes are TRBV21-1 and TRBJ2-2; the tabulated D call, TRBD2, remains unverified against the DNA. TRBV21-1 is a pseudogene segment. The CDR3 has 14 residues. CDR3 nucleotides: TGTGCCAGCACTGGGGAGCGGGCCCCCGGGGAGCTGTTTTTT. This encodes CASTGERAPGELFF.

This chain links TRBV6-5 with TRBJ2-7, with 8 bases fitting TRBD2. The CDR3 contains 14 residues. Trimming took 6 bases from V and 0 from J; bases not matched to a gene: 4. From germline, CDR1 is MNHEY and CDR2 SVGAGI. The CDR3 region is CASSGSGASYEQYF. The CDR3 DNA sequence: TGTGCCAGCAGCGGTAGCGGGGCCTCCTACGAGCAGTACTTC.

The J gene is TRBJ1-5, the V gene TRBV10-2, with 8 bases lining up with TRBD1. CDR3 size: 14 residues. V trimming: 0 bases; J trimming: 7 bases; junction bases outside the gene matches: 2. Germline loops: CDR1 WSHSY, CDR2 SAAADI. The CDR3 DNA sequence: TGCGCCAGCAGTGAGTCGGGGACAGGACAGCCCCAGCATTTT. Translating gives CASSESGTGQPQHF.

As concerns this clone: The same CDR3 also results from other DNA sequences found in this sample. This chain uses TRBV6-5 with TRBJ1-1; weak D call: TRBD1 (5 bases). In germline, CDR1 is MNHEY, CDR2 SVGAGI. Between the trimmed V and J ends, which lost 2 bases and 4 bases, there was a span of 5 bases. The CDR3 is 12 residues long. The CDR3 sequence: CASSYGGTEAFF. The CDR3 DNA sequence: TGTGCCAGCAGTTACGGGGGCACTGAAGCTTTCTTT.

This chain links TRBV6-5 with TRBJ2-2; 7 bases are a match to TRBD1. The CDR3 is 15 amino acids. The junction had 7 bases not matched to a gene; V was cut back by 5 bases and J by 4 bases. Per the germline V gene, CDR1 is MNHEY and CDR2 is SVGAGI. In nucleotides, the CDR3 is TGTGCCAGCAGTATACAGGGGATCATCACCGGGGAGCTGTTTTTT. The encoded protein is CASSIQGIITGELFF.

The V gene is TRBV5-1, the J gene TRBJ2-4, with TRBD1 matching 9 bases. The length of the CDR3 is 15 residues. Germline V gene data show CDR1 as SGHRS and CDR2 as YFSETQ. J was trimmed by 6 bases and V by 3 bases; bases with no gene match: 7. The CDR3 sequence: CASSWPGTGRNIQYF. Here the CDR3 DNA reads TGCGCCAGCAGCTGGCCCGGGACAGGGAGAAACATTCAGTACTTC.

Note on this clone: Its ends do not fully match the called genes, so a read error is possible. J is TRBJ1-6 and V is TRBV3-1 (or the pseudogene TRBV3-2), with D unresolved. This CDR3 is built from 16 residues. The germline V gene has CDR1 LGHDT and CDR2 YNNKEL (reference sequence). CDR3 sequence: CASSRIVGSSNSPLHF. CDR3 in DNA: TGTGCCAGCAGCCGGATTGTAGGGTCCTCTAATTCACCCCTCCACTTT.

V is TRBV6-2 or TRBV6-3 and J is TRBJ1-3, with D perhaps TRBD1 (5 bases). CDR1 MNHEY and CDR2 SVGEGT come from the germline V gene. This CDR3 is 15 amino acids long. Deletions cut 6 bases from V and 3 bases from J, with 15 bases between. The CDR3 protein is CASSRVGGSGNTIYF. DNA of the CDR3: TGTGCCAGCAGCCGCGTCGGGGGAAGTGGAAACACCATATATTTT.

The rearrangement links TRBV10-2 to TRBJ2-7, with 11 bases aligning to TRBD2. CDR1 and CDR2 (germline): WSHSY, SAAADI. Trimming took 4 bases from V and 2 from J; bases not matched to a gene: 1. This CDR3 is built from 14 residues. This CDR3 reads CASSGGLAAYEQYF. CDR3 DNA: TGCGCCAGCAGTGGGGGACTAGCGGCCTACGAGCAGTACTTC.

About this clone itself: The sample contains more than one DNA sequence encoding this CDR3. The chain employs TRBV12-3 or TRBV12-4 and TRBJ2-7, with D uncertain. The CDR3 runs to 12 residues. Trimming removed 4 bases at V and 2 bases at J, with 6 bases between. The CDR3 nucleotides read TGTGCCAGCAGTTCAACCCCCTACGAGCAGTACTTC. It encodes CASSSTPYEQYF.

The chain has TRBV6-5 and TRBJ2-3, with TRBD2 matching 7 bases. Germline CDR1 MNHEY, CDR2 SVGAGI. V lost 0 bases to trimming and J lost 2 bases; unmatched junction nucleotides: 5. There are 16 residues in the CDR3. The CDR3 bases are TGTGCCAGCAGTTACTCGGTAGCGGGTTTCACAGATACGCAGTATTTT. The encoded protein is CASSYSVAGFTDTQYF.

This clone has more than one count but fewer than ten. The chain recombines TRBV13 with TRBJ1-1; a possible D gene is TRBD1 (5 bases). The CDR3 runs 18 residues. Trimming removed 7 bases from V and 3 bases from J, with 27 bases in between. CDR1 and CDR2 (germline): PRHDT, FYEKMQ (reference sequence). This CDR3 reads CASTETKVFGGRDTEAFF. CDR3 DNA sequence: TGTGCCAGCACCGAGACGAAGGTCTTCGGGGGTCGAGACACTGAAGCTTTCTTT.

This chain connects TRBV2 to TRBJ2-5; 7 nucleotides line up with TRBD2. CDR3 length equals 10 residues. The trim removed 7 bases at V and 13 bases at J, leaving 6 bases unmatched. Germline lookup yields CDR1 SNHLY and CDR2 FYNNEI. CDR3: CASKWTSRYF. In DNA form, the CDR3 reads TGTGCCAGCAAGTGGACTAGTAGGTACTTC.